These 10 T cell receptor beta chains were all obtained from the same sample, sequenced in a study of blood T cell repertoires in COVID-19. This table comes from immunoSEQ multiplex PCR, and its TCRdb copy is limited to in-frame clones, with some not included. Of 200,000 to 250,000 clones in the sample, 80% to 90% were seen once. The sample comprised peripheral blood. These receptors all stem from a woman aged 50 to 60 with active or convalescent COVID-19.

The gene calls are TRBV5-4 and TRBJ1-1; D gene unclear. Trimming stripped 4 bases from V and 4 bases from J, with 14 bases between. The germline gives CDR1 SGHNT, CDR2 YYREEE (reference sequence). The CDR3 spans 14 residues. As DNA, the CDR3 is TGTGCCAGCAGCGGCGGTTGGGCGGGCACTGAAGCTTTCTTT. This sequence encodes CASSGGWAGTEAFF.

CDR3 in DNA: TGTGCCAGCAGTTTATCCCTCAACACGTACCCGGACAGTTCCTACGAGCAGTACGTC. This encodes CASSLSLNTYPDSSYEQYV. This chain connects TRBV27 to TRBJ2-7, with D tentatively TRBD1 (6 bases). The CDR3 spans 19 residues. The V gene lost 0 bases and the J gene lost 1 base, with 22 bases spanning the gap. CDR1 and CDR2 from the germline V gene are MNHEY and SMNVEV (reference sequence).

DNA for the CDR3: TGTGCCAGCAGTGACTCGATGGAGTGGGGGGGACGGAATGAGCAGTTCTTC. Its protein product is CASSDSMEWGGRNEQFF. The genes are TRBV6-4 and TRBJ2-1; 7 bases match TRBD2. V was pared by 0 bases and J by 7 bases, with 12 bases of the junction left unmatched. The CDR3 sequence is 17 residues long. Germline values: CDR1 MRHNA, CDR2 SNTAGT.

The chain recombines TRBV19 with TRBJ1-5, with D possibly matching TRBD1 (6 bases). CDR1 and CDR2 from the germline V gene are LNHDA and SQIVND (reference sequence). The CDR3 sequence is 17 residues long. V lost 3 bases, J lost 1 base, and 16 bases lay in between. In DNA form, the CDR3 reads TGTGCCAGTAGTATCTCTGGGGGGGGCAGGAGCAATCAGCCCCAGCATTTT. It encodes CASSISGGGRSNQPQHF.

The chain has TRBV14 and TRBJ2-3; 14 bases line up with TRBD2. Germline CDR1 SGHDN, CDR2 FVKESK. The ends lost 5 bases at V and 6 bases at J; junction bases unmatched: 4. CDR3 size: 15 residues. CDR3 region: CASSGTSGGVDTQYF. The CDR3 DNA reads TGTGCCAGCAGCGGGACTAGCGGGGGAGTGGATACGCAGTATTTT.

The rearrangement uses TRBV7-2 and TRBJ2-5, with D possibly TRBD1 on 6 matching bases. The CDR3 spans 15 residues. CDR1 SGHTA and CDR2 FQGNSA come from the germline V gene. V lost 2 bases and J 5 bases, leaving 15 bases between the germline ends. CDR3 protein: CASSLRGPGAETQYF. CDR3 nucleotides: TGTGCCAGCAGCTTAAGAGGGCCAGGGGCTGAGACCCAGTACTTC.

The chain recombines TRBV2 with TRBJ1-2; TRBD1 agrees at 9 bases. The CDR3 totals 15 residues. Germline CDR1 SNHLY, CDR2 FYNNEI. Trimming at V came to 6 bases and at J to 3 bases, leaving 8 bases not matched to a gene. The CDR3 nucleotides read TGTGCCAGCAGAGTACAGGGGGCTATGGACTATGGCTACACCTTC. Its protein product is CASRVQGAMDYGYTF.

V and J are TRBV5-6 and TRBJ2-3; D may be TRBD2 (6 bases). V lost 5 bases and J 5 bases, leaving 18 bases between the germline ends. There are 15 residues in the CDR3. CDR1 and CDR2 (germline): SGHDT, YYEEEE. DNA of the CDR3: TGTGCCAGCAGTTACGGATTGGAGGAGGGAGATACGCAGTATTTT. Amino acids: CASSYGLEEGDTQYF.

This clone appeared many times. The chain has TRBV28 and TRBJ1-5; tentatively, D is TRBD1 (5 bases). The CDR3 is 15 residues long. Germline CDR1 reads MDHEN; CDR2 reads SYDVKM. Trimming removed 6 bases from V and 6 bases from J, with 18 bases in between. The DNA for the CDR3 is TGTGCCAGCAGCCCACCTCAGGGAATCGGTCAGCCCCAGCATTTT. Residues: CASSPPQGIGQPQHF.

The chain carries TRBV7-9 and TRBJ2-7; TRBD1 is a possible D gene (6 bases). The CDR3 runs 14 residues. The V and J ends lost 3 bases and 5 bases respectively, with 14 bases between them. Germline assignment: CDR1 SEHNR and CDR2 FQNEAQ (reference sequence). The CDR3 DNA reads as TGTGCCAGCAGCTTCGGGGACAAAGGTCACGAGCAGTACTTC. Its protein is CASSFGDKGHEQYF.